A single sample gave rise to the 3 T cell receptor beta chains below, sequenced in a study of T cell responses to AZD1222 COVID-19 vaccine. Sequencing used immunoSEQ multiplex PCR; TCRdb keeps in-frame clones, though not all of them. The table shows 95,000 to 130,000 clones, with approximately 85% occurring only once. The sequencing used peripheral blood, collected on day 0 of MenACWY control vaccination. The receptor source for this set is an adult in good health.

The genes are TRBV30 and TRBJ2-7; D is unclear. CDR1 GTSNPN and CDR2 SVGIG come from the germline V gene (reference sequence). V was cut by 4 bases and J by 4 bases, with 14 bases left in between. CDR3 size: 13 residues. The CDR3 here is CAWTSPVGYEQYF. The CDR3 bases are TGTGCCTGGACCTCCCCCGTTGGGTACGAGCAGTACTTC.

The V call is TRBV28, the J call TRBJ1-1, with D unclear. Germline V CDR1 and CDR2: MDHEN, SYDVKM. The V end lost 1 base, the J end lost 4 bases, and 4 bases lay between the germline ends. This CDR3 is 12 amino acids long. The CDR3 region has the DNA TGTGCCAGCAGTTTATACCCCACTGAAGCTTTCTTT. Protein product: CASSLYPTEAFF.

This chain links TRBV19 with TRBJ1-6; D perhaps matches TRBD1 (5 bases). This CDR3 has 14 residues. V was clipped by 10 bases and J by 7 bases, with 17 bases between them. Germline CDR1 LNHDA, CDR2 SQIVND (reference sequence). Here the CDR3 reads CATTHGGRNSPLHF. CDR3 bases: TGTGCCACCACCCACGGGGGTCGAAATTCACCCCTCCACTTT. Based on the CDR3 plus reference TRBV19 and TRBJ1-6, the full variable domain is DGGITQSPKYLFRKEGQNVTLSCEQNLNHDAMYWYRQDPGQGLRLIYYSQIVNDFQKGDIAEGYSVSREKKESFPLTVTSAQKNPTAFYLCATTHGGRNSPLHFGNGTRLTVT.